Following are 15 T cell receptor beta chains from one sample sequenced in a study of shared clonotypes between healthy human individuals. Generated by immunoSEQ multiplex PCR, the TCRdb table keeps only in-frame clones and is missing some. The sample consists of some 2 million clones, 85% to 95% of them appearing once. The material sequenced was naive CD4+ T cells sorted from blood. Subset specified: CD45RA+ positively selected. These receptors were obtained from a man between 18 and 35 years old in good health.

Written as DNA, the CDR3 is TGTGCCTGGACCCCACAGGGTTCCGACGAGCAGTACTTC. It yields the protein CAWTPQGSDEQYF. J is TRBJ2-7 and V is TRBV30, with D perhaps matching TRBD1 (6 bases). V lost 4 bases and J lost 5, with 15 bases in between. The CDR3 is 13 residues long. CDR1 GTSNPN and CDR2 SVGIG come from the germline V gene (reference sequence).

This sequence joins TRBV4-3 and TRBJ1-6; 8 bases line up with TRBD1. The V segment lost 1 base and the J segment 9 bases; nucleotides outside the gene matches: 8. The CDR3 totals 16 residues. Germline V gene lookup returns CDR1 LGHNA and CDR2 YSLEER. CDR3 amino acids: CASSQGGDRGGSPLHF. As DNA, the CDR3 is TGCGCCAGCAGCCAAGGAGGTGACAGGGGTGGTTCACCCCTCCACTTT.

In its sample, this clone was seen once. The chain links TRBV5-6 to TRBJ1-5, with D uncertain. This CDR3 has 17 amino acids. V gave up 1 base and J gave up 0 bases, with 14 bases separating them. Germline assignment: CDR1 SGHDT and CDR2 YYEEEE. The CDR3 coding sequence is TGTGCCAGCAGCTTGTGGGTGACGAGGAATAGCAATCAGCCCCAGCATTTT. It is translated as CASSLWVTRNSNQPQHF.

The rearrangement joins TRBV30 to TRBJ1-6; TRBD1 matches at 8 bases. The CDR3 extends over 13 amino acids. J lost 10 bases, V lost 6 bases, and 8 bases had no gene match. Germline values: CDR1 GTSNPN, CDR2 SVGIG (reference sequence). The CDR3 spells CACNRQGSSPLHF. The CDR3 bases are TGTGCCTGTAACAGACAGGGGTCATCACCCCTCCACTTT.

The chain employs TRBV10-3 and TRBJ2-1, with D tentatively TRBD2 (6 bases). Germline V gives CDR1 ENHRY, CDR2 SYGVKD. V lost 0 bases and J 9 bases, leaving 6 bases between the germline ends. The CDR3 totals 12 residues. CDR3 residues: CAISESEGEQFF. CDR3 DNA: TGTGCCATCAGTGAGTCGGAGGGTGAGCAGTTCTTC.

The chain combines TRBV6-5 with TRBJ1-6, with 8 nucleotides matching TRBD1. With 6 bases clipped from V and 8 bases from J, the junction kept 9 bases outside the gene matches. The CDR3 covers 15 residues. Germline assignment: CDR1 MNHEY and CDR2 SVGAGI. In DNA form, the CDR3 reads TGTGCCAGCAGACCGGCAGACAGGGGTGATTCACCCCTCCACTTT. Translating it yields CASRPADRGDSPLHF.

This chain uses TRBV5-4 with TRBJ2-3; the D is unclear. V shed 3 bases and J shed 0 bases, with 8 bases lying between them. Germline V gene sequence: CDR1 SGHNT, CDR2 YYREEE (reference sequence). CDR3 size: 14 residues. The CDR3 sequence is CASSSPASTDTQYF. CDR3 DNA: TGTGCCAGCAGCTCCCCGGCTAGCACAGATACGCAGTATTTT. The full variable domain, with the rest looked up from reference TRBV5-4 and TRBJ2-3, is ETGVTQSPTHLIKTRGQQVTLRCSSQSGHNTVSWYQQALGQGPQFIFQYYREEENGRGNFPPRFSGLQFPNYSSELNVNALELDDSALYLCASSSPASTDTQYFGPGTRLTVL.

This chain connects TRBV7-2 to TRBJ1-1; no firm D call. Looked up from germline, CDR1 is SGHTA and CDR2 is FQGNSA. The ends were cut back, 5 bases at V and 4 bases at J, with 8 bases in the middle. The CDR3 is 12 residues long. Written as DNA, the CDR3 is TGTGCCAGCAGCCATCGGAGCACTGAAGCTTTCTTT. This codes for CASSHRSTEAFF.

This chain connects TRBV7-2 to TRBJ1-6, with a tentative D call TRBD1 (6 bases). The CDR3 is 16 residues long. V gave up 2 bases and J gave up 4 bases, with 12 bases separating them. In germline, CDR1 is SGHTA, CDR2 FQGNSA. Here the CDR3 DNA reads TGTGCCAGCAGCTTAAAGAGGGGGGAATATAATTCACCCCTCCACTTT. Translating it yields CASSLKRGEYNSPLHF.

This chain joins TRBV29-1 and TRBJ1-2, with D possibly being TRBD1 (6 bases). The CDR3 loop spans 14 amino acids. The V end was cut by 6 bases, the J end by 0 bases, with 14 bases between. Germline-derived CDR1 and CDR2 are SQVTM and ANQGSEA. CDR3 bases: TGCAGCGTCGAAAGGGGGGGCACTAACTATGGCTACACCTTC. Translation gives CSVERGGTNYGYTF.

The chain carries TRBV5-4 and TRBJ1-1, with 8 bases that match TRBD1. Germline trimming cut 4 bases from V and 2 bases from J; bases unmatched to any gene: 7. This CDR3 has 15 residues. Germline CDR1 reads SGHNT; CDR2 reads YYREEE (reference sequence). The CDR3 spells CASSPGTGANTEAFF. For the CDR3, the DNA is TGTGCCAGCAGCCCTGGGACAGGCGCTAACACTGAAGCTTTCTTT.

The chain joins TRBV9 to TRBJ2-7; maybe TRBD1 (5 bases). The germline V and J ends were trimmed by 0 bases and 6 bases, with 16 bases remaining between them. Germline V gives CDR1 SGDLS, CDR2 YYNGEE. This CDR3 is 15 amino acids long. The CDR3 loop reads CASSVGRVPFGEQYF. Written as DNA, the CDR3 is TGTGCCAGCAGCGTAGGCAGGGTCCCCTTTGGCGAGCAGTACTTC.

V usage is TRBV5-8 and J usage is TRBJ2-3; 10 bases match TRBD1. This CDR3 has 16 amino acids. V trimming: 4 bases; J trimming: 2 bases; junction bases outside the gene matches: 7. Germline CDR1 reads SGHTS; CDR2 reads YDEGEE. CDR3 sequence reads: CASSPGTGVDTDTQYF. Here the CDR3 DNA reads TGTGCCAGCAGCCCCGGGACAGGGGTTGACACAGATACGCAGTATTTT.

The chain joins TRBV9 to TRBJ2-7; maybe TRBD2 (6 bases). The CDR3 length is 14 residues. The V gene lost 4 bases and the J gene lost 0 bases, with 11 bases spanning the gap. The V gene's germline CDR1 is SGDLS and CDR2 YYNGEE. CDR3 nucleotide sequence: TGTGCCAGCAGCCAAGACGGGGGCTCCTACGAGCAGTACTTC. The encoded protein is CASSQDGGSYEQYF.

In the case of this clone: This specimen includes other DNA sequences encoding the same CDR3. The rearrangement links TRBV18 to TRBJ2-7; 7 bases line up with TRBD1. The germline V gene encodes CDR1 KGHSH and CDR2 LQKENI. The V gene end was trimmed by 2 bases and the J gene end by 1 base; junction bases not matched to a gene: 2. CDR3 size: 14 residues. CDR3 amino acids: CASSPSTGSYEQYF. CDR3 coding DNA: TGTGCCAGCTCACCATCGACAGGGTCCTACGAGCAGTACTTC.